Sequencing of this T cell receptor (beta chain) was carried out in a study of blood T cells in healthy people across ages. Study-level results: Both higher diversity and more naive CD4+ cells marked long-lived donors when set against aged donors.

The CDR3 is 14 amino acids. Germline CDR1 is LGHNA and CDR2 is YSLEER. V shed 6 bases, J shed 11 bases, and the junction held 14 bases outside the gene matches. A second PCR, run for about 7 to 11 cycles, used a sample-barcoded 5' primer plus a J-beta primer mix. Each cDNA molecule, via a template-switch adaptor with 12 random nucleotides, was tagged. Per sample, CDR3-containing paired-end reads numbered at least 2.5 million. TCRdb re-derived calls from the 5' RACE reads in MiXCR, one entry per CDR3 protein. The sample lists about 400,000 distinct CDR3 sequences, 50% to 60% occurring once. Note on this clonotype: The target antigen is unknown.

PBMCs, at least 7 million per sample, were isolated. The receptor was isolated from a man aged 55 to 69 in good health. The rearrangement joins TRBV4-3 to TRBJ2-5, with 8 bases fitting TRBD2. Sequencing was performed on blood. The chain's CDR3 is CASSQHREGRLQYF. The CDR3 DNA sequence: TGCGCCAGCAGTCAACACCGGGAGGGCCGACTGCAGTACTTC.